The present TCR beta chain was sequenced within a study of T cell repertoires in ileal Crohn's disease. Profiling relied on immunoSEQ multiplex PCR, and the TCRdb table lists in-frame clones only, not all of them. Seen here are 9,500 to 15,000 clones, roughly four fifths observed once, and the top ten hold 3.5% to 5%. V lost 3 bases and J lost 4, with 16 bases in between. CDR1 and CDR2 from the germline V gene are MNHNS and SASEGT. This CDR3 has 16 amino acids. J is TRBJ1-5 and V is TRBV6-1; TRBD1 might be the D (5 bases). The sequence derives from an adult with Crohn's disease. The sequenced sample consisted of ileal tissue. The CDR3 sequence: CASSDRDSAGNQPQHF. DNA of the CDR3: TGTGCCAGCAGTGATAGGGACTCAGCCGGGAATCAGCCCCAGCATTTT.